The present T cell receptor beta chain was sequenced within a study of technical replicates of blood from a handful of donors. V dropped 2 bases and J dropped 4 bases, with 16 bases sitting between them. Germline V CDR1 and CDR2: MDHEN, SYDVKM. This CDR3 comprises 16 residues. Clones were sequenced by immunoSEQ multiplex PCR, and TCRdb holds only the in-frame ones, with some missing. The sample contains some 50,000 clones, 85% to 95% of which appear only once. V and J are TRBV28 and TRBJ2-3; D remains ambiguous. This TCR was recovered from a human donor in good health. Specimen: T cells isolated from PBMCs. This CDR3 is CASSLLLGSSPDTQYF. Here the CDR3 DNA reads TGTGCCAGCAGTTTACTACTCGGGTCTTCCCCAGATACGCAGTATTTT.